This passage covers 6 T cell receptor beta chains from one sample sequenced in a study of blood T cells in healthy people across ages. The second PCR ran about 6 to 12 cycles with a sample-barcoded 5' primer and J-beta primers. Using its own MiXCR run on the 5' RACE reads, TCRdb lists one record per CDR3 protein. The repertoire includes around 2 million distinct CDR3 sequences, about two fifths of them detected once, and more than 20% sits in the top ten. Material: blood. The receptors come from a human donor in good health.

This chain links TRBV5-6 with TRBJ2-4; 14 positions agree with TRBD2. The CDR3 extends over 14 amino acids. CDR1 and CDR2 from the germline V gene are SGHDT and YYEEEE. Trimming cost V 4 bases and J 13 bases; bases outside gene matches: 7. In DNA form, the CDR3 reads TGTGCCAGCAGCAAGGGACTAGCGGGGGAACGGCAGTACTTC. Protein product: CASSKGLAGERQYF.

The CDR3 spells CASTQQGLYGYTF. The CDR3 bases are TGTGCCAGCACCCAACAGGGTCTCTATGGCTACACCTTC. V is TRBV28 and J is TRBJ1-2, with D maybe TRBD1 (6 bases). Between the trimmed V and J ends, which lost 7 bases and 4 bases, there was a span of 13 bases. This CDR3 contains 13 residues. The germline V gene has CDR1 MDHEN and CDR2 SYDVKM.

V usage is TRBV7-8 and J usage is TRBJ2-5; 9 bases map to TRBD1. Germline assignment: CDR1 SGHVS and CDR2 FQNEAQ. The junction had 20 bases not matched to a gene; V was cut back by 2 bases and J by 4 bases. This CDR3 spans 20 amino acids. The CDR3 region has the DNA TGTGCCAGCAGCTTACTTACAAATATTGGGCGGGACAGGGAATCAGAGACCCAGTACTTC. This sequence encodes CASSLLTNIGRDRESETQYF.

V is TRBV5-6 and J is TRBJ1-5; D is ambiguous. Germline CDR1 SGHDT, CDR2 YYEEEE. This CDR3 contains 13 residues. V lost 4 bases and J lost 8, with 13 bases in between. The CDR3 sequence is CASSPGREEPQHF. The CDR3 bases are TGTGCCAGCAGCCCCGGTAGGGAGGAGCCCCAGCATTTT. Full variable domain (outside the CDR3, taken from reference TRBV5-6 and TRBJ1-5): DAGVTQSPTHLIKTRGQQVTLRCSPKSGHDTVSWYQQALGQGPQFIFQYYEEEERQRGNFPDRFSGHQFPNYSSELNVNALLLGDSALYLCASSPGREEPQHFGDGTRLSIL.

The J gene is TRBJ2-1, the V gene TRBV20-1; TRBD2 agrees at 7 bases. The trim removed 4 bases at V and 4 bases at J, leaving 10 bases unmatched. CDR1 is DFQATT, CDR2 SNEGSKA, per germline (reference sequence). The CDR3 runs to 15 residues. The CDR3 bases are TGCAGTGCTACGGGCCTAGCGGAGATATACAATGAGCAGTTCTTC. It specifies CSATGLAEIYNEQFF.

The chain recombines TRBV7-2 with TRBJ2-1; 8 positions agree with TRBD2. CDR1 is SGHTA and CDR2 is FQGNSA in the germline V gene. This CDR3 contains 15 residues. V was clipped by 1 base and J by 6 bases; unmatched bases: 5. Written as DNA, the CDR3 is TGTGCCAGCAGCTTAGGGCGGGGGGCTTGCAATGAGCAGTTCTTC. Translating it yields CASSLGRGACNEQFF.